This section outlines one T cell receptor (beta chain) sequence together with its context. A read error is possible here, since a much larger clone lies one base away. The data originate from a study of blood T cells in healthy people across ages. About the research overall: When template switching was applied, about one barcoded beta molecule was captured per two T cells.

Germline V gives CDR1 SGHAT, CDR2 FQNNGV. The CDR3 spans 14 residues. V lost 5 bases to trimming and J lost 3 bases, with 12 bases between them. A sample-barcoded 5' primer and a J-beta primer mix were used in a second PCR of about 7 to 12 cycles. Unique molecular identifiers of 12 random nucleotides labeled each cDNA. TCRdb processed the 5' RACE reads anew with MiXCR; each CDR3 protein has one entry. The sample includes more than 800,000 distinct CDR3 sequences, around 43% of them seen just once. The donors, healthy Caucasians from Russia, were aged about 6 to 95. With each sample, at least 5 micrograms of total RNA were extracted.

The receptor comes from a woman aged 55-69 years in good health. The sample was blood. The chain links TRBV11-2 to TRBJ2-3; D ambiguous. The CDR3 region is CASSVVSQTDTQYF. The CDR3 DNA is TGTGCCAGCAGCGTAGTATCGCAGACAGATACGCAGTATTTT.